The T cell receptor (beta chain) described here comes from a study of T cell responses to AZD1222 COVID-19 vaccine. Findings and caveats of the study: An increase in Spike-specific TCR breadth and depth was observed after two AZD1222 doses. In a largely white British group with more females than males, clonal diversity was possibly underestimated.

Libraries were prepared by immunoSEQ multiplex PCR; TCRdb keeps only in-frame clonotypes and omits some of them. The sample includes some 170,000 clones, more than 80% of them seen just once. A remark on this clone: The target antigen is unknown.

V was shortened by 0 bases and J by 8 bases, with 13 bases between the two germline ends. Germline CDR1 reads MGHRA; CDR2 reads YSYEKL. The CDR3 extends over 14 amino acids. The V call is TRBV4-1, the J call TRBJ1-2, with D unclear. This sample comprised peripheral blood, obtained on day 0 of AZD1222 vaccination. The clonotype comes from an adult in good health. Here the CDR3 reads CASSQEAGPGGYTF. In DNA form, the CDR3 reads TGCGCCAGCAGCCAAGAAGCGGGTCCGGGAGGCTACACCTTC.